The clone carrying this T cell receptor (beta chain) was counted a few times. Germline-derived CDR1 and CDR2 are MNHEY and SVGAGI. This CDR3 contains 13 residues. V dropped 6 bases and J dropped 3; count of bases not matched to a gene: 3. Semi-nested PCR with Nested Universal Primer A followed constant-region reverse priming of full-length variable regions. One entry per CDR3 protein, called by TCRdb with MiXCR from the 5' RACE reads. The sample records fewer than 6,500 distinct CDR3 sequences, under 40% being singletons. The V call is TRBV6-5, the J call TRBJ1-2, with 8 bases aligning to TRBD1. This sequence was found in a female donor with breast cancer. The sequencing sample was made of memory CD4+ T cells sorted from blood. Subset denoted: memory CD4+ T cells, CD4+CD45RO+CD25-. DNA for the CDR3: TGTGCCAGCAGAAAACAGGGGGACTATGGCTACACCTTC. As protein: CASRKQGDYGYTF.